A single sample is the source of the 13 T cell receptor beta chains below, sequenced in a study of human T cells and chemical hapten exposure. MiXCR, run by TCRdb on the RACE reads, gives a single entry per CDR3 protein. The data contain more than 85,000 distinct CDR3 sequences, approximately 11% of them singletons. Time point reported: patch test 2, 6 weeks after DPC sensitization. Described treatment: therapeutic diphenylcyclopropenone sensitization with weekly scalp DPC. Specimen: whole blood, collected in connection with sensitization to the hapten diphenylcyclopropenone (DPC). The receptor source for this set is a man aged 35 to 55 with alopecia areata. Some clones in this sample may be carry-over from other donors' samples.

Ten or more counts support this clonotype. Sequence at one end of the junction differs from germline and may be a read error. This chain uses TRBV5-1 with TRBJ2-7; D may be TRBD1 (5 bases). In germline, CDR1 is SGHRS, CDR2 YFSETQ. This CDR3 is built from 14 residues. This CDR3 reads CASRLGRDSYEQYF. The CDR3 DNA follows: TGCGCCAGCAGGTTGGGGCGTGACTCCTACGAGCAGTACTTC.

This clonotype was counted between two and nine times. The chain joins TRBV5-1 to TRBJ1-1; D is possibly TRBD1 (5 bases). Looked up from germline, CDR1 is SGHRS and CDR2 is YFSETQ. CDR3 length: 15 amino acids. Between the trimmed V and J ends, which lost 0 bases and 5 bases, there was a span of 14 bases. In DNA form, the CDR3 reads TGCGCCAGCAGCTTGGCCCAGGGAAGAGGAACTGAAGCTTTCTTT. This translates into CASSLAQGRGTEAFF.

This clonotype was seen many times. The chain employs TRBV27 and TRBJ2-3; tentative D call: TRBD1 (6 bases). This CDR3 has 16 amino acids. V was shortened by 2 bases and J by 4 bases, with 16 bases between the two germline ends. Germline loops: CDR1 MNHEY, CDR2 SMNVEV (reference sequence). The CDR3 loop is CASSLGSKTGPDTQYF. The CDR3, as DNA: TGTGCCAGCAGTTTAGGGTCTAAAACAGGGCCAGATACGCAGTATTTT.

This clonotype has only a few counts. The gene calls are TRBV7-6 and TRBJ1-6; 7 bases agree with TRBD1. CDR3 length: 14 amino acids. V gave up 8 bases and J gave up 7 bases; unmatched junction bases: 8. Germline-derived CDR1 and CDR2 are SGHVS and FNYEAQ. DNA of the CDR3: TGTGCCAGCGGAGGCCGGGACAGAAATTCACCCCTCCACTTT. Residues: CASGGRDRNSPLHF.

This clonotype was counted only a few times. The CDR3: CASSRSATNEKLFF. The CDR3 nucleotides are TGTGCCAGCAGCCGCTCCGCAACTAATGAAAAACTGTTTTTT. The gene calls are TRBV7-2 and TRBJ1-4; D not certain. CDR3 length: 14 amino acids. V was trimmed by 5 bases and J by 0 bases, leaving 7 bases between them. The germline V gene encodes CDR1 SGHTA and CDR2 FQGNSA.

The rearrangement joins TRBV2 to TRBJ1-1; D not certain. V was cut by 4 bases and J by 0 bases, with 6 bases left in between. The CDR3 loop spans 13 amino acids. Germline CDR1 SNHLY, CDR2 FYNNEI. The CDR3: CASSGHMNTEAFF. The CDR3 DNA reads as TGTGCCAGCAGTGGCCACATGAACACTGAAGCTTTCTTT.

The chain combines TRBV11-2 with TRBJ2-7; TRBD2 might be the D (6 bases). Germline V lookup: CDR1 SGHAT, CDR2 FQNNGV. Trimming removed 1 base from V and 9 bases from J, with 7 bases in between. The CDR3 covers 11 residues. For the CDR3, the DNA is TGTGCCAGCAGCTTAGGGGGGGTGCAGTACGTC. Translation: CASSLGGVQYV.

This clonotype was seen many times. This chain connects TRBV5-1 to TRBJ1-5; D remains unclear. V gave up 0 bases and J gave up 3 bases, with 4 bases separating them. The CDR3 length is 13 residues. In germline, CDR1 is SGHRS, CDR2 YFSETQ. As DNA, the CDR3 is TGCGCCAGCAGCTTGGACGCCAATCAGCCCCAGCATTTT. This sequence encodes CASSLDANQPQHF.

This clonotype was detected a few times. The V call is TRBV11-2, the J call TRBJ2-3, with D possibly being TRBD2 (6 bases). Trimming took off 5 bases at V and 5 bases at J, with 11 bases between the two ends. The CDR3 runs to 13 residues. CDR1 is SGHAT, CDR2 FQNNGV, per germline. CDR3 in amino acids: CASSPLAIDTQYF. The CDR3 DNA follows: TGTGCCAGCAGCCCACTAGCAATAGATACGCAGTATTTT.

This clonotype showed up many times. DNA of the CDR3: TGTGCCATGTCCGGGCCATGGGGCTACACCTTC. This codes for CAMSGPWGYTF. V usage is TRBV10-3 and J usage is TRBJ1-2; no definite D call. CDR3 size: 11 residues. Germline V gene lookup returns CDR1 ENHRY and CDR2 SYGVKD. Trimming left V 9 bases short and J 8 bases short, with 13 bases between.

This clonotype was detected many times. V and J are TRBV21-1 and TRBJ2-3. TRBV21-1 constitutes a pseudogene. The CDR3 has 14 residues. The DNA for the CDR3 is TGTGCCAGCAGCACTCAGATAGTGAGAGATACGCAGTATTTT. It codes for CASSTQIVRDTQYF.

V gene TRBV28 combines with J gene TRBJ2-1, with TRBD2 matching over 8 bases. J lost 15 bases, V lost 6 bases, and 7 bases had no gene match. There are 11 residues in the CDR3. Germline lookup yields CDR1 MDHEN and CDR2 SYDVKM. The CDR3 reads CASSLTSVLFF. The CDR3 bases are TGTGCCAGCAGCCTGACTAGCGTCCTGTTCTTC.

The CDR3 protein is CASKGVTYEQYV. The CDR3 DNA follows: TGTGCCAGCAAAGGTGTAACCTACGAGCAGTACGTC. The chain employs TRBV6-6 and TRBJ2-7; D remains ambiguous. The CDR3 covers 12 residues. Germline-derived CDR1 and CDR2 are MNHNY and SVGAGI (reference sequence). Trimming removed 7 bases at V and 2 bases at J, with 9 bases between.